The 5 T cell receptor beta chains in this list originate from one sample, sequenced in a study of control samples from healthy donors and cancer patients. Here immunoSEQ multiplex PCR was the method, and the copy in TCRdb shows in-frame clones only, minus some. The sample includes about 89,000 clones, over 65% of them seen just once. Material for sequencing was blood. The receptors originated from a woman between 40 and 50 years old in good health.

This chain uses TRBV11-3 with TRBJ2-1; D unclear. The CDR3 runs 12 residues. The germline V and J ends were trimmed by 0 bases and 11 bases, with 8 bases remaining between them. Germline V gene sequence: CDR1 SGHNT, CDR2 YENEEA. The CDR3: CASSLETMKQFF. CDR3 coding DNA: TGTGCCAGCAGCTTAGAGACAATGAAGCAGTTCTTC.

The chain joins TRBV30 to TRBJ2-7; D gene ambiguous. The length of the CDR3 is 14 residues. The V and J ends lost 0 bases and 6 bases respectively, with 15 bases between them. Per the germline V gene, CDR1 is GTSNPN and CDR2 is SVGIG (reference sequence). The DNA for the CDR3 is TGTGCCTGGAGTGTACGACTTAAGGGCGGCGAGCAGTACTTC. It yields the protein CAWSVRLKGGEQYF. Filled out from reference TRBV30 and TRBJ2-7, the complete variable domain reads SQTIHQWPATLVQPVGSPLSLECTVEGTSNPNLYWYRQAAGRGLQLLFYSVGIGQISSEVPQNLSASRPQDRQFILSSKKLLLSDSGFYLCAWSVRLKGGEQYFGPGTRLTVT.

The J gene is TRBJ1-4, the V gene TRBV2; D remains unclear. The germline V gene encodes CDR1 SNHLY and CDR2 FYNNEI. The CDR3 is made up of 17 amino acids. Trimming removed 8 bases at V and 0 bases at J, with 19 bases between. The CDR3 DNA follows: TGTGCCAGCCAAAGGGAAACCCACCTTGCAACTAATGAAAAACTGTTTTTT. Translating it yields CASQRETHLATNEKLFF. Complete variable domain (other parts from reference TRBV2 and TRBJ1-4): EPEVTQTPSHQVTQMGQEVILRCVPISNHLYFYWYRQILGQKVEFLVSFYNNEISEKSEIFDDQFSVERPDGSNFTLKIRSTKLEDSAMYFCASQRETHLATNEKLFFGSGTQLSVL.

The gene calls are TRBV7-9 and TRBJ2-5, with D possibly TRBD1 on 6 matching bases. This CDR3 is 14 amino acids long. V lost 6 bases to trimming and J lost 5 bases, with 16 bases between them. Germline V gene lookup returns CDR1 SEHNR and CDR2 FQNEAQ (reference sequence). In DNA, the CDR3 is TGTGCCAGCAGACCCACAGGGAACCGCGAGACCCAGTACTTC. Translated: CASRPTGNRETQYF. Filled out from reference TRBV7-9 and TRBJ2-5, the complete variable domain reads DTGVSQNPRHKITKRGQNVTFRCDPISEHNRLYWYRQTLGQGPEFLTYFQNEAQLEKSRLLSDRFSAERPKGSFSTLEIQRTEQGDSAMYLCASRPTGNRETQYFGPGTRLLVL.

The chain joins TRBV3-1 (or the pseudogene TRBV3-2) to TRBJ1-1; D might be TRBD1 (5 bases). The ends were cut back, 0 bases at V and 4 bases at J, with 9 bases in the middle. This CDR3 contains 14 residues. Germline CDR1 LGHDT, CDR2 YNNKEL (reference sequence). CDR3 DNA sequence: TGTGCCAGCAGCCAAGAGGGGGGAGTCACTGAAGCTTTCTTT. Amino acids: CASSQEGGVTEAFF.